Following are 10 T cell receptor beta chains from one sample sequenced in a study of shared clonotypes between healthy human individuals. Data came from immunoSEQ multiplex PCR; TCRdb stores just in-frame clones and leaves some out. The table shows about half a million clones, with more than 75% occurring only once. The sample comprised PBMCs. The receptors stem from a woman aged 40 to 55 in good health. Some clones in this sample may be carry-over from other donors' samples.

The chain recombines TRBV30 with TRBJ2-1, with D perhaps matching TRBD1 (6 bases). V lost 2 bases, J lost 8 bases, and 19 bases lay in between. Germline values: CDR1 GTSNPN, CDR2 SVGIG (reference sequence). This CDR3 comprises 15 residues. The CDR3 DNA reads TGTGCCTGGAGTCCCCTGGGGCAGGGGTTTTATGAGCAGTTCTTC. This encodes CAWSPLGQGFYEQFF.

The CDR3 bases are TGTGCCAGTAGTAGAGGCCCCGGCGGGACTGAAGCTTTCTTT. Translated, it gives CASSRGPGGTEAFF. This chain connects TRBV19 to TRBJ1-1; D is unresolved. V gave up 4 bases and J gave up 5 bases, with 14 bases separating them. CDR1 is LNHDA and CDR2 is SQIVND in the germline V gene (reference sequence). This CDR3 has 14 amino acids.

The chain combines TRBV6-1 with TRBJ2-3; maybe TRBD2 (7 bases). Trimming stripped 6 bases from V and 3 bases from J, with 16 bases between. Germline V CDR1 and CDR2: MNHNS, SASEGT. The CDR3 consists of 15 residues. CDR3 amino acids: CASRAGGGITDTQYF. The CDR3, as DNA: TGTGCCAGCAGGGCAGGCGGGGGCATAACAGATACGCAGTATTTT.

This chain links TRBV7-2 with TRBJ2-5, with D uncertain. Trimming took 0 bases from V and 5 from J, leaving 13 bases between them. The V gene's germline CDR1 is SGHTA and CDR2 FQGNSA. The CDR3 length is 15 residues. CDR3 nucleotides: TGTGCCAGCAGCTTAGCTTTACCCCCAGCCGAGACCCAGTACTTC. Translating it yields CASSLALPPAETQYF.

With respect to this clone: The same CDR3 arises from other DNA sequences in this sample as well. The CDR3 loop reads CASSLSTDTQYF. CDR3 DNA sequence: TGTGCCAGCAGCTTGAGCACAGATACGCAGTATTTT. This rearrangement joins TRBV5-6 to TRBJ2-3, with D uncertain. This CDR3 comprises 12 residues. V gave up 1 base and J gave up 0 bases, with 0 bases separating them. From germline, CDR1 is SGHDT and CDR2 YYEEEE.

V and J are TRBV20-1 and TRBJ1-1; unclear D gene. Looked up from germline, CDR1 is DFQATT and CDR2 is SNEGSKA (reference sequence). Trimming removed 3 bases at V and 1 base at J, with 3 bases between. This CDR3 has 11 amino acids. The CDR3 nucleotides read TGCAGTGCTAGGTCGAACACTGAAGCTTTCTTT. Translated, it gives CSARSNTEAFF.

This clone has a single count. The chain's CDR3 is CASSLAGGYYGYTF. The CDR3 coding sequence is TGTGCCAGCAGCTTAGCCGGCGGCTACTATGGCTACACCTTC. This chain links TRBV11-1 with TRBJ1-2; no firm D call. V dropped 0 bases and J dropped 3 bases, with 8 bases sitting between them. Germline V gene lookup returns CDR1 SGHAT and CDR2 FQDESV (reference sequence). The CDR3 sequence is 14 residues long.

The chain is built from TRBV5-1 and TRBJ2-1, with D possibly being TRBD2 (6 bases). V shed 5 bases and J shed 5 bases, with 14 bases lying between them. The germline CDR1 and CDR2 sequences are SGHRS and YFSETQ. The CDR3 extends over 14 amino acids. CDR3 sequence reads: CASREGVGNNEQFF. DNA for the CDR3: TGCGCCAGCAGGGAGGGAGTAGGGAACAATGAGCAGTTCTTC.

The chain is built from TRBV6-1 and TRBJ1-2; TRBD1 is a possible D gene (5 bases). This CDR3 contains 12 residues. V was clipped by 10 bases and J by 4 bases, with 13 bases between them. The germline V gene encodes CDR1 MNHNS and CDR2 SASEGT. The CDR3 bases are TGTGCCATCGTAGGGGTTGGCTATGGCTACACCTTC. Protein: CAIVGVGYGYTF.

The chain couples TRBV11-2 to TRBJ2-7; 8 bases match TRBD1. The CDR3 totals 13 residues. Unmatched junction bases numbered 3, after V lost 5 bases and J lost 3 bases. Germline assignment: CDR1 SGHAT and CDR2 FQNNGV. The CDR3 DNA follows: TGTGCCAGCAGCGCCACAGGGGGCTACGAGCAGTACTTC. Translated: CASSATGGYEQYF.